This TCR beta chain emerged from a study of OX40 agonist ivuxolimab in advanced cancers. About the research overall: People who had prior anti-PD-1, anti-PD-L1 or anti-CTLA-4 therapy could take part, and 40% had some. Partial responses were observed in three patients, of whom one had hepatocellular carcinoma and two had cutaneous melanoma. Findings and limits, study-wide: Blood T cells, both CD4+ and CD8+, expanded clonally by week 6 at 0.1 to 3.0 mg/kg.

Some clones are missing from TCRdb's copy, which holds only in-frame ones; the method was immunoSEQ multiplex PCR. The sample has roughly 50,000 clones, approximately 87% seen once. This CDR3 spans 12 amino acids. Trimming took 6 bases from V and 7 from J; bases not matched to a gene: 5. Germline CDR1 is SQVTM and CDR2 is ANQGSEA. A remark on this clone: Its antigen is unidentified.

The specimen comprised CD4+ or CD8+ T cells sorted from blood, sampled in a trial of the OX40 agonist ivuxolimab. The TCR sequence derives from an adult with an advanced solid tumor such as melanoma, head and neck, liver or kidney cancer. The V gene is TRBV29-1, the J gene TRBJ2-1, with 8 positions matching TRBD1. The CDR3 nucleotides read TGCAGCGTAGGACAGGGAATTAATGAGCAGTTCTTC. This translates into CSVGQGINEQFF.